Listed below are T cell receptor beta chains from one sample, sequenced in a study of graft-versus-host responses after intestinal transplantation. Data came from immunoSEQ multiplex PCR; TCRdb stores just in-frame clones and leaves some out. The sample records approximately 26,000 clones, 70% to 90% being singletons. Sequenced material: PBMCs, taken approximately four weeks after intestinal transplant. The receptors here all came from a human patient who received an intestinal transplant, so some T cells may come from the graft donor. Both conserved end residues are part of each CDR3. The order of the fields is J gene, D gene, clone size, V gene, CDR3 DNA, CDR3 protein. A D gene is named only where the DNA matches it firmly. Size is omitted from some rows. Given values are once, few, many or a class for expanded clones.

j_call: TRBJ1-5; d_call: NA; clone_size: NA; v_call: TRBV6-5; cdr3_nt: TGTGCCAGCAAACCGGGACACCTAGATAATCAGCCCCAGCATTTT; cdr3_aa: CASKPGHLDNQPQHF
j_call: TRBJ2-3; d_call: TRBD1; clone_size: NA; v_call: TRBV19; cdr3_nt: TGTGCCAGTAGTATAGGAGGGGGCCCACCCACAGATACGCAGTATTTT; cdr3_aa: CASSIGGGPPTDTQYF
j_call: TRBJ2-7; d_call: NA; clone_size: few; v_call: TRBV6-5; cdr3_nt: TGTGCCAGCAAGCTTACCTCAAGCTCCTACGAGCAGTACTTC; cdr3_aa: CASKLTSSSYEQYF
j_call: TRBJ1-5; d_call: NA; clone_size: NA; v_call: TRBV6-5; cdr3_nt: TGTGCCAGCAGCACATCCAATGGACAGCCCCAGCATTTT; cdr3_aa: CASSTSNGQPQHF
j_call: TRBJ2-7; d_call: NA; clone_size: NA; v_call: TRBV2; cdr3_nt: TGTGCCAGCAGACTGCGGACGGCCGTCTCCTACGAGCAGTACTTC; cdr3_aa: CASRLRTAVSYEQYF
j_call: TRBJ2-3; d_call: TRBD2; clone_size: NA; v_call: TRBV7-2; cdr3_nt: TGTGCCAGCAGCCTCCCGGGAGGGTGGGAGTACAGCACAGATACGCAGTATTTT; cdr3_aa: CASSLPGGWEYSTDTQYF
j_call: TRBJ2-7; d_call: NA; clone_size: NA; v_call: TRBV7-2; cdr3_nt: TGTGCCAGCAGCTTAGATACGGGAAGGGACGAGCAGTACTTC; cdr3_aa: CASSLDTGRDEQYF
j_call: TRBJ2-2; d_call: TRBD2; clone_size: NA; v_call: TRBV15; cdr3_nt: TGTGCCACCAGCAGAGCTAGCGGGGGGGCCGGGGAGCTGTTTTTT; cdr3_aa: CATSRASGGAGELFF
j_call: TRBJ1-1; d_call: NA; clone_size: NA; v_call: TRBV5-4; cdr3_nt: TGTGCCAGCAGCTGGCAGGGCGCAGAGGCTTTCTTT; cdr3_aa: CASSWQGAEAFF
j_call: TRBJ2-3; d_call: NA; clone_size: once; v_call: TRBV27; cdr3_nt: TGTGCCAGCAGTCCCCCCACAGATACGCAGTATTTT; cdr3_aa: CASSPPTDTQYF
j_call: TRBJ2-7; d_call: TRBD1; clone_size: NA; v_call: TRBV27; cdr3_nt: TGTGCCAGCAGTTTAGGACAGGGGACCTACGAGCAGTACTTC; cdr3_aa: CASSLGQGTYEQYF
j_call: TRBJ1-1; d_call: NA; clone_size: NA; v_call: TRBV25-1; cdr3_nt: TGTGCCAGCAGTGCATCGAACACTGAAGCTTTCTTT; cdr3_aa: CASSASNTEAFF
j_call: TRBJ2-7; d_call: TRBD1; clone_size: NA; v_call: TRBV30; cdr3_nt: TGTGCCTGGGGTTATACAGGGGCCTCCTACGAGCAGTACTTC; cdr3_aa: CAWGYTGASYEQYF
j_call: TRBJ2-1; d_call: NA; clone_size: NA; v_call: TRBV13; cdr3_nt: TGTGCCAGCAGTGGGCCCGGACTCTCCACTCCTGGTGAGCAGTTCTTC; cdr3_aa: CASSGPGLSTPGEQFF
j_call: TRBJ2-2; d_call: TRBD2; clone_size: few; v_call: TRBV15; cdr3_nt: TGTGCCACCAGCCGCGCGACGGGACTAGCGGGAGTGGGCGGGGAGCTGTTTTTT; cdr3_aa: CATSRATGLAGVGGELFF
j_call: TRBJ2-7; d_call: TRBD1; clone_size: NA; v_call: TRBV4-1; cdr3_nt: TGCGCCAGCAACCCGGGACAGGGGGCGTCCTACGAGCAGTACTTC; cdr3_aa: CASNPGQGASYEQYF
j_call: TRBJ2-1; d_call: TRBD2; clone_size: NA; v_call: TRBV2; cdr3_nt: TGTGCCAGCAGAAGACTAGCGGGGGGGCCGGGGAGCTCGTACAATGAGCAGTTCTTC; cdr3_aa: CASRRLAGGPGSSYNEQFF
j_call: TRBJ2-2; d_call: NA; clone_size: once; v_call: TRBV11-3; cdr3_nt: TGTGCCAGCAGCTTCCAGAACACCGGGGAGCTGTTTTTT; cdr3_aa: CASSFQNTGELFF
j_call: TRBJ1-2; d_call: NA; clone_size: NA; v_call: TRBV29-1; cdr3_nt: TGCAGCGCCAGAACCTTGACAGGTCTGGCTAACTATGGCTACACCTTC; cdr3_aa: CSARTLTGLANYGYTF
j_call: TRBJ2-1; d_call: TRBD1; clone_size: NA; v_call: TRBV6-5; cdr3_nt: TGTGCCAGCAGCCTCTGGACAGGGGACTACAATGAGCAGTTCTTC; cdr3_aa: CASSLWTGDYNEQFF
j_call: TRBJ1-1; d_call: NA; clone_size: NA; v_call: TRBV7-9; cdr3_nt: TGTGCCAGCAGCTTCCGACAGAACACTGAAGCTTTCTTT; cdr3_aa: CASSFRQNTEAFF
j_call: TRBJ2-2; d_call: TRBD2; clone_size: few; v_call: TRBV6-1; cdr3_nt: TGTGCCAGCAGTGTCCCAGCGGGAGTTGGCGGGGAGCTGTTTTTT; cdr3_aa: CASSVPAGVGGELFF
j_call: TRBJ1-1; d_call: NA; clone_size: NA; v_call: TRBV18; cdr3_nt: TGTGCCAGCTCACTGCTCGGACAGATAAACACTGAAGCTTTCTTT; cdr3_aa: CASSLLGQINTEAFF
j_call: TRBJ2-3; d_call: NA; clone_size: once; v_call: TRBV6-5; cdr3_nt: TGTGCCAGCAGTTATACGGCGTTCACAGATACGCAGTATTTT; cdr3_aa: CASSYTAFTDTQYF
j_call: TRBJ1-1; d_call: NA; clone_size: NA; v_call: TRBV21-1; cdr3_nt: TGTGCCAGCAGCCCCCCCGGGAGTAACACTGAAGCTTTCTTT; cdr3_aa: CASSPPGSNTEAFF
j_call: TRBJ1-4; d_call: NA; clone_size: once; v_call: TRBV2; cdr3_nt: TGTGCCAGCAGTGATATCCGCGGCGTCGAAAAAAAACTGTTTTTT; cdr3_aa: CASSDIRGVEKKLFF
j_call: TRBJ2-7; d_call: TRBD2; clone_size: once; v_call: TRBV10-2; cdr3_nt: TGCGCCAGCAGTGAGTTCGGCGGGGGGGCCTACGAGCAGTACTTC; cdr3_aa: CASSEFGGGAYEQYF
j_call: TRBJ2-1; d_call: NA; clone_size: NA; v_call: TRBV5-1; cdr3_nt: TGCGCCAGCAGCTGGGCAGGGGCGTCGGATGAGCAGTTCTTC; cdr3_aa: CASSWAGASDEQFF
j_call: TRBJ2-5; d_call: NA; clone_size: NA; v_call: TRBV7-6; cdr3_nt: TGTGCCAGCAGCTTAATACCTCAAGAGACCCAGTACTTC; cdr3_aa: CASSLIPQETQYF
j_call: TRBJ2-7; d_call: NA; clone_size: once; v_call: TRBV30; cdr3_nt: TGTGCCTGGAGTGTACGGGAGTGGGGCAGAGCCTACGAGCAGTACTTC; cdr3_aa: CAWSVREWGRAYEQYF
j_call: TRBJ1-4; d_call: NA; clone_size: NA; v_call: TRBV11-3; cdr3_nt: TGTGCCAGCAGCTTGGGAGAGTCCCTTAATGAAAAACTGTTTTTT; cdr3_aa: CASSLGESLNEKLFF
j_call: TRBJ2-4; d_call: NA; clone_size: NA; v_call: TRBV2; cdr3_nt: TGTGCCAGCAGTGAAGCCGCTAGGGGCAACATTCAGTACTTC; cdr3_aa: CASSEAARGNIQYF
j_call: TRBJ2-5; d_call: NA; clone_size: NA; v_call: TRBV5-4; cdr3_nt: TGTGCCAGCAGCTTATTGACTTCTGAAGAGACCCAGTACTTC; cdr3_aa: CASSLLTSEETQYF
j_call: TRBJ2-1; d_call: TRBD2; clone_size: NA; v_call: TRBV11-2; cdr3_nt: TGTGCCAGCAGTTGGACTAGCAGGGACGAGCAGTTCTTC; cdr3_aa: CASSWTSRDEQFF
j_call: TRBJ2-7; d_call: TRBD2; clone_size: once; v_call: TRBV13; cdr3_nt: TGTGCCAGCAGCTCCCCAAGCGGGGGGTCCTACGAGCAGTACTTC; cdr3_aa: CASSSPSGGSYEQYF
j_call: TRBJ2-1; d_call: NA; clone_size: NA; v_call: TRBV5-1; cdr3_nt: TGCGCCAGCAGCGCTAGGACTCAATCCTACAATGAGCAGTTCTTC; cdr3_aa: CASSARTQSYNEQFF
j_call: TRBJ2-5; d_call: NA; clone_size: few; v_call: TRBV6-5; cdr3_nt: TGTGCCAGCAGTTACGTGAACAGGGGGGAGGGGACCCAGTACTTC; cdr3_aa: CASSYVNRGEGTQYF
j_call: TRBJ1-4; d_call: TRBD1; clone_size: once; v_call: TRBV6-1; cdr3_nt: TGTGCCAGCAGCGGACAGGGTGATGAAAAACTGTTTTTT; cdr3_aa: CASSGQGDEKLFF
j_call: TRBJ2-7; d_call: NA; clone_size: few; v_call: TRBV15; cdr3_nt: TGTGCCACCAGCAGAGATCTTGGGATTTCCTACGAGCAGTACTTC; cdr3_aa: CATSRDLGISYEQYF
j_call: TRBJ2-3; d_call: NA; clone_size: NA; v_call: TRBV2; cdr3_nt: TGTGCCAGCAGTGATGACTCTCTTAGCACAGATACGCAGTATTTT; cdr3_aa: CASSDDSLSTDTQYF
j_call: TRBJ1-4; d_call: NA; clone_size: NA; v_call: TRBV27; cdr3_nt: TGTGCCAGCAGTTTCGGGCAGACATCAAGCGGAAAACTGTTTTTT; cdr3_aa: CASSFGQTSSGKLFF
j_call: TRBJ2-1; d_call: NA; clone_size: NA; v_call: TRBV11-3; cdr3_nt: TGTGCCAGCAGCTCCGAGCGGACTCTCGGTCGGGATGAGCAGTTCTTC; cdr3_aa: CASSSERTLGRDEQFF
j_call: TRBJ2-2; d_call: TRBD2; clone_size: NA; v_call: TRBV27; cdr3_nt: TGTGCCAGCAGTCCCCTATATACGACTAGCGGGGGACCGAACACCGGGGAGCTGTTTTTT; cdr3_aa: CASSPLYTTSGGPNTGELFF
j_call: TRBJ1-5; d_call: NA; clone_size: NA; v_call: TRBV6-5; cdr3_nt: TGTGCCAGCAGTAGAGGGACTGCTAATCAGCCCCAGCATTTT; cdr3_aa: CASSRGTANQPQHF
j_call: TRBJ2-4; d_call: NA; clone_size: NA; v_call: TRBV19; cdr3_nt: TGTGCCAGTAGTACGGACACGGGCATTCAGTACTTC; cdr3_aa: CASSTDTGIQYF
j_call: TRBJ2-3; d_call: TRBD2; clone_size: NA; v_call: TRBV19; cdr3_nt: TGTGCCAGTAGTAGGCTAGCGGATCTATTGGATACGCAGTATTTT; cdr3_aa: CASSRLADLLDTQYF
j_call: TRBJ2-5; d_call: TRBD2; clone_size: few; v_call: TRBV9; cdr3_nt: TGTGCCAGCAGCGTAGATCGACTAGCGCGCCAAGAGACCCAGTACTTC; cdr3_aa: CASSVDRLARQETQYF
j_call: TRBJ2-7; d_call: TRBD1; clone_size: NA; v_call: TRBV6-6; cdr3_nt: TGTGCCAGCAGGCCCAATGGACAGGGGGCGTACGAGCAGTACTTC; cdr3_aa: CASRPNGQGAYEQYF
j_call: TRBJ2-5; d_call: TRBD1; clone_size: once; v_call: TRBV5-1; cdr3_nt: TGCGCCAGCAGCCTGGGGACAGGGGGCGGTGAGACCCAGTACTTC; cdr3_aa: CASSLGTGGGETQYF
j_call: TRBJ2-5; d_call: NA; clone_size: NA; v_call: TRBV25-1; cdr3_nt: TGTGCCAGCAGTGAATTAAGGGGGCAAGAGACCCAGTACTTC; cdr3_aa: CASSELRGQETQYF